A single sample gave rise to the 16 T cell receptor beta chains below, sequenced in a study of T and B cells in COVID-19 patients. BIOMED2 TRB-A/B primer pools were used in multiplex TRB PCR. Using its own MiXCR run on the multiplex PCR reads, TCRdb lists one record per CDR3 protein. Of roughly 27,000 distinct CDR3 sequences listed, around a third were seen once; the top ten hold about 1.5%. From blood, about 240-500 ng of genomic DNA served as TRB template. The sequencing input was blood. These receptors all stem from a human donor who had recovered from COVID-19.

By share of the sample, this clonotype is medium-sized. The chain combines TRBV19 with TRBJ2-7; the match to TRBD1 covers 7 bases. Germline loops: CDR1 LNHDA, CDR2 SQIVND (reference sequence). Trimming took 4 bases from V and 6 from J; bases not matched to a gene: 6. This CDR3 comprises 13 residues. This chain's CDR3 is CASSTTGNTEQYF. The CDR3 nucleotides are TGTGCCAGTAGTACGACAGGGAACACCGAGCAGTACTTC.

This clonotype was observed a handful of times. The gene calls are TRBV29-1 and TRBJ1-1, with D tentatively TRBD1 (6 bases). This CDR3 is built from 12 residues. V lost 5 bases and J 3 bases, leaving 10 bases between the germline ends. The germline CDR1 and CDR2 sequences are SQVTM and ANQGSEA. The chain's CDR3 is CSVRGGYTEAFF. CDR3 DNA sequence: TGCAGCGTTCGGGGGGGCTACACTGAAGCTTTCTTT.

The CDR3, as DNA: TGTGCCAGCAGTTTGCGACTAGCGGGAGGTCATGAGCAGTTCTTC. Protein sequence: CASSLRLAGGHEQFF. This chain connects TRBV12-3 or TRBV12-4 to TRBJ2-1, with 13 bases matching TRBD2. This CDR3 spans 15 amino acids. Trimming removed 3 bases from V and 8 bases from J; junction bases left unmatched: 4.

The J gene is TRBJ1-5, the V gene TRBV19; weak D call: TRBD1 (6 bases). CDR3 length: 14 residues. The germline V gene has CDR1 LNHDA and CDR2 SQIVND (reference sequence). The V end lost 6 bases, the J end lost 2 bases, and 11 bases lay between the germline ends. The CDR3 region has the DNA TGTGCCAGTAGCCGTCCAGGGGGCAATCAGCCCCAGCATTTT. This sequence encodes CASSRPGGNQPQHF.

Note on this clonotype: A much more abundant neighbour one base away suggests this may be a read error. The chain employs TRBV29-1 and TRBJ1-4; TRBD1 is a possible D gene (5 bases). Germline lookup yields CDR1 SQVTM and CDR2 ANQGSEA. V lost 3 bases and J lost 5, with 10 bases in between. The CDR3 runs 13 residues. The CDR3 sequence is CSVEFGANEKLFF. The CDR3 region has the DNA TGCAGCGTTGAGTTTGGGGCAAATGAAAAACTGTTTTTT. Complete variable domain (other parts from reference TRBV29-1 and TRBJ1-4): SAVISQKPSRDICQRGTSLTIQCQVDSQVTMMFWYRQQPGQSLTLIATANQGSEATYESGFVIDKFPISRPNLTFSTLTVSNMSPEDSSIYLCSVEFGANEKLFFGSGTQLSVL.

The chain combines TRBV20-1 with TRBJ1-5; D gene uncertain. The CDR3 covers 16 residues. CDR1 is DFQATT and CDR2 is SNEGSKA in the germline V gene (reference sequence). V lost 0 bases to trimming and J lost 0 bases, with 12 bases between them. In DNA form, the CDR3 reads TGCAGTGCTAGAGACCCGCTACTTTATAGCAATCAGCCCCAGCATTTT. It is translated as CSARDPLLYSNQPQHF.

The rearrangement uses TRBV10-3 and TRBJ2-5; 7 nucleotides match TRBD1. CDR1 and CDR2 from the germline V gene are ENHRY and SYGVKD. This CDR3 region has 13 residues. The junction had 6 bases not matched to a gene; V was cut back by 6 bases and J by 5 bases. The CDR3 bases are TGTGCCATCAGCACAGGGACAGAGGAGACCCAGTACTTC. Amino acids: CAISTGTEETQYF.

The chain has TRBV5-5 and TRBJ1-2; no clear D gene. This CDR3 region has 13 residues. Per the germline V gene, CDR1 is SGHKS and CDR2 is YYEKEE (reference sequence). Trimming pared 4 bases from V and 3 bases from J, leaving 10 bases between. The DNA for the CDR3 is TGTGCCAGCAGCACGGATGGGGACTATGGCTACACCTTC. It yields the protein CASSTDGDYGYTF. Complete variable domain (other parts from reference TRBV5-5 and TRBJ1-2): DAGVTQSPTHLIKTRGQQVTLRCSPISGHKSVSWYQQVLGQGPQFIFQYYEKEERGRGNFPDRFSARQFPNYSSELNVNALLLGDSALYLCASSTDGDYGYTFGSGTRLTVV.

This clonotype was seen more than once but under ten times. J is TRBJ2-7 and V is TRBV18; D perhaps matches TRBD1 (6 bases). The germline gives CDR1 KGHSH, CDR2 LQKENI. Deletions cut 3 bases from V and 1 base from J, with 10 bases between. This CDR3 has 14 amino acids. CDR3 residues: CASSPRDTSYEQYF. In DNA, the CDR3 is TGTGCCAGCTCACCGAGGGACACATCCTACGAGCAGTACTTC.

The V call is TRBV19, the J call TRBJ2-2; 10 bases agree with TRBD1. The CDR3 is made up of 19 amino acids. Trimming cost V 8 bases and J 7 bases; bases outside gene matches: 22. Germline V gene data show CDR1 as LNHDA and CDR2 as SQIVND (reference sequence). The CDR3 sequence: CASLRPYSSGQGRIGELFF. The CDR3 nucleotides read TGTGCCAGTCTCCGCCCTTATTCCTCGGGACAGGGGCGGATCGGGGAGCTGTTTTTT.

This clonotype was seen a handful of times. The chain has TRBV20-1 and TRBJ2-5; the match to TRBD2 covers 14 bases. This CDR3 is built from 17 residues. Trimming at V came to 4 bases and at J to 0 bases, leaving 7 bases not matched to a gene. Germline V gene lookup returns CDR1 DFQATT and CDR2 SNEGSKA (reference sequence). For the CDR3, the DNA is TGCAGTGCTACCCGGGGACTAGCGGGGGTGTACCAAGAGACCCAGTACTTC. Translation gives CSATRGLAGVYQETQYF.

Only a few counts were recorded for this clonotype. The J gene is TRBJ2-1, the V gene TRBV20-1; D is uncertain. The V gene lost 2 bases and the J gene lost 1 base, with 6 bases spanning the gap. Germline V gene sequence: CDR1 DFQATT, CDR2 SNEGSKA (reference sequence). The CDR3 extends over 13 amino acids. The CDR3 loop reads CSARSFSYNEQFF. As DNA, the CDR3 is TGCAGTGCTAGATCTTTTTCCTACAATGAGCAGTTCTTC.

Comment on this clonotype: Given a much more abundant clone one base away, this may be a read error. This CDR3 reads CASSMPWPYEQYF. CDR3 DNA: TGTGCCAGTAGTATGCCTTGGCCCTACGAGCAGTACTTC. This chain links TRBV19 with TRBJ2-5; no definite D call. The DNA matches TRBJ2-7 better at its end, which makes the J call doubtful. Germline CDR1 LNHDA, CDR2 SQIVND (reference sequence). The CDR3 sequence is 13 residues long.

The gene calls are TRBV7-2 and TRBJ1-5, with D possibly being TRBD1 (5 bases). Trimming took 7 bases from V and 0 from J, leaving 16 bases between them. The CDR3 is 16 amino acids. Germline values: CDR1 SGHTA, CDR2 FQGNSA. The CDR3 sequence is CASTLGGTNSNQPQHF. CDR3 bases: TGTGCCAGCACCCTCGGGGGGACTAATAGCAATCAGCCCCAGCATTTT.

This clonotype occurred a few times. The genes are TRBV6-5 and TRBJ2-3; unclear D gene. V was shortened by 5 bases and J by 2 bases, with 20 bases between the two germline ends. The CDR3 covers 17 residues. Germline loops: CDR1 MNHEY, CDR2 SVGAGI. CDR3 nucleotides: TGTGCCAGCAGTGAACAACGGTCTGGCATGGTCACAGATACGCAGTATTTT. Protein sequence: CASSEQRSGMVTDTQYF.

This chain links TRBV5-1 with TRBJ1-1; D uncertain. Trimming left V 0 bases short and J 0 bases short, with 3 bases between. The germline CDR1 and CDR2 sequences are SGHRS and YFSETQ. This CDR3 has 13 residues. CDR3 amino acids: CASSLALNTEAFF. Here the CDR3 DNA reads TGCGCCAGCAGCTTGGCTTTGAACACTGAAGCTTTCTTT.